This TCR beta chain was recovered during a study of OX40 agonist ivuxolimab in advanced cancers. Study information: Age averaged around 54 years (range about 20 to 80), and 82.7% were male. Study-wide results and limits: CD4+ and CD8+ blood T cells expanded clonally by week 6 at 0.1 to 3.0 mg/kg. Some patients who did not respond also had low normalized T-cell clonal expansion.

The CDR3 totals 13 residues. V shed 1 base, J shed 3 bases, and the junction held 0 bases outside the gene matches. Germline CDR1 reads LNHDA; CDR2 reads SQIVND (reference sequence). The table came from immunoSEQ multiplex PCR; TCRdb's copy has only in-frame clones and leaves some out. The data show 65,000 to 90,000 clones, roughly 90% seen once. This clone was counted between two and nine times. The target antigen is unknown. This sample includes further DNA sequences coding for the same CDR3. This chain connects TRBV19 to TRBJ2-7; 7 nucleotides match TRBD2. The source of this sequence is an adult with an advanced solid tumor such as melanoma, head and neck, liver or kidney cancer. The sequencing used CD4+ or CD8+ T cells sorted from blood, collected in a trial of the OX40 agonist ivuxolimab. The CDR3 protein is CASSIGEGYEQYF. CDR3 DNA sequence: TGTGCCAGTAGTATAGGGGAGGGCTACGAGCAGTACTTC.